This entry lists 18 T cell receptor beta chains sequenced from one sample in a study of blood T cell repertoires in COVID-19. The table came from immunoSEQ multiplex PCR; TCRdb's copy has only in-frame clones and leaves some out. The table includes approximately 80,000 clones, roughly 85% detected once. The sample consisted of peripheral blood. The receptors shown here come from a man aged 50-59 years with COVID-19, enrolled during active disease.

This chain connects TRBV7-3 to TRBJ2-1, with 12 bases identical to TRBD2. With 6 bases clipped from V and 6 bases from J, the junction kept 9 bases outside the gene matches. This CDR3 contains 16 residues. CDR1 and CDR2 (germline): SGHTA, FQGTGA. Here the CDR3 DNA reads TGTGCCAGCAGAGGGCTAGCGGGAGGGCCGTGCAATGAGCAGTTCTTC. The encoded protein is CASRGLAGGPCNEQFF.

There are a few counts of this clone. This chain joins TRBV5-1 and TRBJ2-1, with 13 bases aligning to TRBD2. CDR1 SGHRS and CDR2 YFSETQ come from the germline V gene. V lost 2 bases to trimming and J lost 5 bases; unmatched junction nucleotides: 1. This CDR3 is built from 15 residues. The CDR3 DNA follows: TGCGCCAGCAGCTTAACTAGCGGGAGGGACAATGAGCAGTTCTTC. It yields the protein CASSLTSGRDNEQFF.

The gene calls are TRBV18 and TRBJ1-1; 7 bases agree with TRBD1. The CDR3 consists of 15 residues. The trim removed 5 bases at V and 1 base at J, leaving 7 bases unmatched. CDR1 and CDR2 (germline): KGHSH, LQKENI. DNA for the CDR3: TGTGCCAGCTCAACTACAAGACAGGGGAACACTGAAGCTTTCTTT. Its protein is CASSTTRQGNTEAFF. The entire variable domain, with the rest obtained from reference TRBV18 and TRBJ1-1, is as follows: NAGVMQNPRHLVRRRGQEARLRCSPMKGHSHVYWYRQLPEEGLKFMVYLQKENIIDESGMPKERFSAEFPKEGPSILRIQQVVRGDSAAYFCASSTTRQGNTEAFFGQGTRLTVV.

The V and J genes are TRBV30 and TRBJ1-5; TRBD1 is a possible D gene (5 bases). V gave up 5 bases and J gave up 0 bases, with 8 bases separating them. CDR3 size: 13 residues. Germline assignment: CDR1 GTSNPN and CDR2 SVGIG (reference sequence). The CDR3 DNA reads as TGTGCCTGGGGGGGAGGTAGCAATCAGCCCCAGCATTTT. Translated, it gives CAWGGGSNQPQHF.

This clone was observed once. This chain uses TRBV6-6 with TRBJ1-2, with 7 bases identical to TRBD1. V was pared by 6 bases and J by 2 bases, with 6 bases of the junction left unmatched. Germline assignment: CDR1 MNHNY and CDR2 SVGAGI (reference sequence). The CDR3 is made up of 14 amino acids. CDR3 residues: CASSRGQVNYGYTF. The CDR3 DNA reads as TGTGCCAGCAGCAGAGGACAGGTCAACTATGGCTACACCTTC.

The V gene is TRBV9, the J gene TRBJ1-4; a weak D match, TRBD1 (5 bases). Germline V gene data show CDR1 as SGDLS and CDR2 as YYNGEE. V dropped 0 bases and J dropped 7 bases, with 13 bases sitting between them. This CDR3 contains 15 residues. CDR3 sequence (DNA): TGTGCCAGCAGCGTAGGGGGACGCGGGAGTGAAAAACTGTTTTTT. This translates into CASSVGGRGSEKLFF.

The CDR3 protein is CASSPEMTGVRDEQYF. The DNA of the CDR3 is TGTGCCAGCAGTCCGGAAATGACAGGCGTTCGGGACGAGCAGTACTTC. The rearrangement links TRBV21-1 to TRBJ2-7; no check of the table's D call, TRBD1, against the DNA was made. TRBV21-1 is recorded as a pseudogene. This CDR3 has 16 amino acids.

This clone was seen a handful of times. The gene calls are TRBV4-2 and TRBJ1-1; D gene ambiguous. The CDR3 spans 16 residues. V was clipped by 0 bases and J by 1 base, with 12 bases between them. The V gene's germline CDR1 is LGHNA and CDR2 YNFKEQ. The CDR3 loop reads CASSQDLVTGNTEAFF. CDR3 nucleotides: TGTGCCAGCAGCCAAGATCTGGTGACGGGGAACACTGAAGCTTTCTTT.

This sequence joins TRBV6-6 and TRBJ1-1, with TRBD1 identical over 7 bases. Germline V CDR1 and CDR2: MNHNY, SVGAGI (reference sequence). Trimming cost V 5 bases and J 6 bases; bases outside gene matches: 6. This CDR3 has 13 amino acids. The CDR3 loop is CASSTGESPEAFF. In DNA form, the CDR3 reads TGTGCCAGCAGTACAGGGGAGAGTCCTGAAGCTTTCTTT.

This sequence joins TRBV30 and TRBJ2-7; 7 bases map to TRBD2. The CDR3 extends over 13 amino acids. Germline trimming cut 2 bases from V and 2 bases from J; bases unmatched to any gene: 3. Germline V lookup: CDR1 GTSNPN, CDR2 SVGIG (reference sequence). The CDR3 nucleotides are TGTGCCTGGAGTAGCGGGAACACCTACGAGCAGTACTTC. Its translation: CAWSSGNTYEQYF. Complete variable domain (other parts from reference TRBV30 and TRBJ2-7): SQTIHQWPATLVQPVGSPLSLECTVEGTSNPNLYWYRQAAGRGLQLLFYSVGIGQISSEVPQNLSASRPQDRQFILSSKKLLLSDSGFYLCAWSSGNTYEQYFGPGTRLTVT.

The genes are TRBV27 and TRBJ2-1; 12 bases are shared with TRBD2. The CDR3 is made up of 15 amino acids. The germline gives CDR1 MNHEY, CDR2 SMNVEV (reference sequence). The V and J ends lost 4 bases and 9 bases, in that order; junction bases with no gene match: 7. CDR3 amino acids: CASSSGLAGRVEQFF. CDR3 DNA: TGTGCCAGCAGTTCGGGACTAGCGGGTCGGGTTGAGCAGTTCTTC.

This clone has only one observation. This chain joins TRBV5-1 and TRBJ2-3; no clear D gene. Germline V gene data show CDR1 as SGHRS and CDR2 as YFSETQ. This CDR3 has 13 amino acids. The germline V and J ends were trimmed by 4 bases and 2 bases, with 8 bases remaining between them. The chain's CDR3 is CASSPTYTDTQYF. The DNA for the CDR3 is TGCGCCAGCAGCCCAACTTACACAGATACGCAGTATTTT.

The chain couples TRBV7-8 to TRBJ2-1; 8 positions match TRBD2. CDR3 length: 16 amino acids. Germline values: CDR1 SGHVS, CDR2 FQNEAQ. J gave up 10 bases and V 4 bases, and 15 bases lay outside the gene matches. DNA of the CDR3: TGTGCCAGCAGCTCGATCATGCGGGAGGCAGGGCGAGAGCAGTTCTTC. Translated: CASSSIMREAGREQFF. The full variable domain, in which reference TRBV7-8 and TRBJ2-1 provide the parts outside the CDR3, is GAGVSQSPRYKVAKRGQDVALRCDPISGHVSLFWYQQALGQGPEFLTYFQNEAQLDKSGLPSDRFFAERPEGSVSTLKIQRTQQEDSAVYLCASSSIMREAGREQFFGPGTRLTVL.

CDR3 region: CASSLGLAGGYEQYF. CDR3 in DNA: TGTGCCAGCAGTTTAGGGCTAGCGGGAGGTTACGAGCAGTACTTC. The chain combines TRBV27 with TRBJ2-7, with 11 positions matching TRBD2. The CDR3 loop spans 15 amino acids. The V and J ends lost 2 bases and 4 bases, in that order; junction bases with no gene match: 4. The germline V gene has CDR1 MNHEY and CDR2 SMNVEV (reference sequence).

The V gene is TRBV3-1 (or the pseudogene TRBV3-2), the J gene TRBJ2-2; perhaps TRBD1 as D (5 bases). CDR3 length: 16 amino acids. Germline CDR1 is LGHDT and CDR2 is YNNKEL (reference sequence). V was shortened by 0 bases and J by 7 bases, with 15 bases between the two germline ends. The CDR3 nucleotides read TGTGCCAGCAGCCAAGATAGAGTGGAGCAGGGCGGGGAGCTGTTTTTT. Translating gives CASSQDRVEQGGELFF.

The chain is built from TRBV28 and TRBJ1-1, with TRBD1 matching over 7 bases. Germline CDR1 reads MDHEN; CDR2 reads SYDVKM. This CDR3 has 16 residues. With 5 bases clipped from V and 3 bases from J, the junction kept 12 bases outside the gene matches. This chain's CDR3 is CASSAKRGLGDTEAFF. DNA of the CDR3: TGTGCCAGCAGTGCTAAAAGGGGGCTGGGAGACACTGAAGCTTTCTTT.

The CDR3 sequence is CASSDVAGNSPLHF. The CDR3 nucleotides read TGTGCCAGCAGTGACGTAGCAGGGAATTCACCCCTCCACTTT. This chain uses TRBV6-4 with TRBJ1-6, with D possibly TRBD1 on 5 matching bases. Germline V gene data show CDR1 as MRHNA and CDR2 as SNTAGT. V lost 2 bases and J lost 7, with 9 bases in between. This CDR3 is 14 amino acids long.

This clone was detected only once. The rearrangement joins TRBV14 to TRBJ1-1; 9 bases match TRBD1. Germline trimming cut 3 bases from V and 5 bases from J; bases unmatched to any gene: 16. The CDR3 extends over 18 amino acids. Per germline, CDR1 SGHDN and CDR2 FVKESK. The CDR3 region has the DNA TGTGCCAGCAGCCAGGGGGGGACAGGGAAGCCCCTCAGTACTGAAGCTTTCTTT. Its protein product is CASSQGGTGKPLSTEAFF.